This note documents a single TCR beta chain sequence. The entry originates in a study of blood T cell repertoires in COVID-19. About the study: From the United States, Italy and Spain came samples of acute and convalescent COVID-19. Sources were T cells, B-cell-depleted T cells, or PBMCs; the material itself was cDNA or gDNA.

Per the germline V gene, CDR1 is SGHRS and CDR2 is YFSETQ. The CDR3 is 14 residues long. Deletions cut 0 bases from V and 4 bases from J, with 9 bases between. Authors' data handling: By means of reference gene primer amplification, nucleated cell counts were estimated. Libraries were prepared by immunoSEQ multiplex PCR; TCRdb keeps only in-frame clonotypes and omits some of them. For V, J and clone size, that table is used; D and trimming come from the DNA. Among 60,000 or so clones listed, roughly 79% were seen once. Sequencing input: peripheral blood. The receptor was derived from a man in his sixties with acute or convalescent COVID-19. This chain links TRBV5-1 with TRBJ2-3; D gene uncertain. This chain's CDR3 is CASSLGAVPDTQYF. The CDR3 region has the DNA TGCGCCAGCAGCTTGGGTGCAGTCCCAGATACGCAGTATTTT.